The entry that follows covers one T cell receptor beta chain sequence. Its cognate antigen is unknown. The germline gives CDR1 SGHTA, CDR2 FQGNSA. V gave up 1 base and J gave up 0 bases, with 10 bases separating them. The CDR3 sequence is 16 residues long. Only in-frame clones appear in the TCRdb table, and some are missing; sequencing was by immunoSEQ multiplex PCR. This table has 75,000 to 100,000 clones, 85% to 95% appearing once. The sample comes from a study of graft-versus-host responses after intestinal transplantation. On the study more broadly: Recipients uniformly received anti-thymocyte globulin induction, followed by tacrolimus and steroids for three to four years.

The sample here was unstimulated CD8+ T cells sorted from spleen or lymph node cells, taken before intestinal transplant. The V gene is TRBV7-2, the J gene TRBJ2-1; D remains ambiguous. The receptor was isolated from a human donor who received an intestinal transplant. CDR3: CASSLGIPSSYNEQFF. The DNA of the CDR3 is TGTGCCAGCAGCTTAGGAATCCCGAGCTCCTACAATGAGCAGTTCTTC.